One and the same sample provided the 21 T cell receptor beta chains below, sequenced in a study of cytomegalovirus exposure and HLA in healthy donors. PCR was performed using 60 Vbeta and 13 Jbeta primers. Measured with immunoSEQ multiplex PCR; TCRdb has only the in-frame clones, and not every one. The repertoire holds just under 95,000 clones, with around 74% as singletons. Sequenced material: PBMCs. The receptor source for this set is a man aged 45-65 years in good health and CMV-seropositive.

About this clone itself: Other DNA sequences in the sample encode the same CDR3. The gene calls are TRBV7-2 and TRBJ2-3; 9 positions match TRBD1. The CDR3 spans 14 residues. Trimming took 5 bases from V and 1 from J; bases not matched to a gene: 1. Germline CDR1 is SGHTA and CDR2 is FQGNSA. CDR3 nucleotide sequence: TGTGCCAGCAGCCGGGACAGGGGCACAGATACGCAGTATTTT. Protein sequence: CASSRDRGTDTQYF.

The V and J genes are TRBV9 and TRBJ2-3; 7 bases align to TRBD1. The CDR3 spans 15 residues. The V gene end was trimmed by 4 bases and the J gene end by 4 bases; junction bases not matched to a gene: 9. CDR1 and CDR2 (germline): SGDLS, YYNGEE. In nucleotides, the CDR3 is TGTGCCAGCAGCCTCAATGAGGGGGCCGCAGATACGCAGTATTTT. It translates to CASSLNEGAADTQYF.

The J gene is TRBJ1-1, the V gene TRBV18; maybe TRBD1 (5 bases). The V gene's germline CDR1 is KGHSH and CDR2 LQKENI. CDR3 length equals 13 residues. The ends were cut back, 3 bases at V and 2 bases at J, with 7 bases in the middle. The CDR3 DNA reads as TGTGCCAGCTCACCGGGACTCAACACTGAAGCTTTCTTT. It specifies CASSPGLNTEAFF. Drawing the rest from reference TRBV18 and TRBJ1-1, the complete variable domain is NAGVMQNPRHLVRRRGQEARLRCSPMKGHSHVYWYRQLPEEGLKFMVYLQKENIIDESGMPKERFSAEFPKEGPSILRIQQVVRGDSAAYFCASSPGLNTEAFFGQGTRLTVV.

The chain employs TRBV7-9 and TRBJ2-5; 11 nucleotides agree with TRBD1. CDR3 length equals 15 residues. Unmatched junction bases numbered 6, after V lost 5 bases and J lost 4 bases. From germline, CDR1 is SEHNR and CDR2 FQNEAQ (reference sequence). The CDR3 protein is CASSRGQGAVETQYF. CDR3 coding DNA: TGTGCCAGCAGCCGAGGACAGGGGGCTGTAGAGACCCAGTACTTC. Full variable domain (remainder filled in from reference TRBV7-9 and TRBJ2-5): DTGVSQNPRHKITKRGQNVTFRCDPISEHNRLYWYRQTLGQGPEFLTYFQNEAQLEKSRLLSDRFSAERPKGSFSTLEIQRTEQGDSAMYLCASSRGQGAVETQYFGPGTRLLVL.

The chain is built from TRBV30 and TRBJ1-1; possibly TRBD1 for D (6 bases). Trimming took off 2 bases at V and 6 bases at J, with 19 bases between the two ends. CDR3 length: 15 amino acids. Germline V gene lookup returns CDR1 GTSNPN and CDR2 SVGIG (reference sequence). CDR3 region: CAWSLGSDRGAEAFF. The CDR3 DNA sequence: TGTGCCTGGAGTCTCGGCTCGGACAGAGGCGCTGAAGCTTTCTTT. Full variable domain (outside the CDR3, taken from reference TRBV30 and TRBJ1-1): SQTIHQWPATLVQPVGSPLSLECTVEGTSNPNLYWYRQAAGRGLQLLFYSVGIGQISSEVPQNLSASRPQDRQFILSSKKLLLSDSGFYLCAWSLGSDRGAEAFFGQGTRLTVV.

The chain employs TRBV5-1 and TRBJ2-3; D is ambiguous. CDR1 and CDR2 from the germline V gene are SGHRS and YFSETQ. The CDR3 has 15 residues. The germline V and J ends were trimmed by 1 base and 2 bases, with 11 bases remaining between them. The CDR3 loop reads CASSLSGRTTDTQYF. CDR3 coding DNA: TGCGCCAGCAGCTTGTCTGGCAGAACCACAGATACGCAGTATTTT.

This chain connects TRBV19 to TRBJ2-2; the match to TRBD1 covers 7 bases. Germline loops: CDR1 LNHDA, CDR2 SQIVND (reference sequence). CDR3 length equals 13 residues. V was pared by 7 bases and J by 7 bases, with 6 bases of the junction left unmatched. CDR3 protein: CASNRGNVGELFF. In DNA, the CDR3 is TGTGCCAGTAACAGGGGAAACGTCGGGGAGCTGTTTTTT.

The chain combines TRBV7-2 with TRBJ1-1; D unresolved. Trimming shortened V by 1 base and J by 8 bases, and 11 bases separated the two germline ends. Germline CDR1 reads SGHTA; CDR2 reads FQGNSA. The CDR3 covers 13 residues. The CDR3 region has the DNA TGTGCCAGCAGCTTAGGTCGTAGGAGCGAAGCTTTCTTT. Its translation: CASSLGRRSEAFF.

The V gene is TRBV7-8, the J gene TRBJ2-1; 7 bases line up with TRBD2. Germline V gives CDR1 SGHVS, CDR2 FQNEAQ. With 5 bases clipped from V and 5 bases from J, the junction kept 15 bases outside the gene matches. This CDR3 comprises 17 residues. The CDR3 sequence is CASSPPSGASGNNEQFF. The DNA of the CDR3 is TGTGCCAGCAGCCCTCCCTCTGGGGCTAGCGGAAACAATGAGCAGTTCTTC. The variable domain in full, with the rest retrieved from reference TRBV7-8 and TRBJ2-1, is GAGVSQSPRYKVAKRGQDVALRCDPISGHVSLFWYQQALGQGPEFLTYFQNEAQLDKSGLPSDRFFAERPEGSVSTLKIQRTQQEDSAVYLCASSPPSGASGNNEQFFGPGTRLTVL.

V is TRBV10-3 and J is TRBJ2-1; 7 bases line up with TRBD1. From germline, CDR1 is ENHRY and CDR2 SYGVKD. The junction had 6 bases not matched to a gene; V was cut back by 3 bases and J by 4 bases. CDR3 length equals 15 residues. The CDR3 loop is CAISDGETGYNEQFF. DNA for the CDR3: TGTGCCATCAGTGATGGTGAGACAGGGTACAATGAGCAGTTCTTC.

The chain employs TRBV27 and TRBJ2-7; 8 bases match TRBD1. The CDR3 spans 15 residues. V was pared by 4 bases and J by 5 bases, with 10 bases of the junction left unmatched. Germline CDR1 reads MNHEY; CDR2 reads SMNVEV (reference sequence). CDR3 nucleotides: TGTGCCAGCAGTTCGAAGACAGGGGTAACGAACGAGCAGTACTTC. Protein product: CASSSKTGVTNEQYF.

CDR3 region: CASSEASGFNSPLHF. The CDR3 coding sequence is TGTGCCAGCAGTGAAGCTTCCGGGTTCAATTCACCCCTCCACTTT. The rearrangement uses TRBV6-1 and TRBJ1-6; no firm D call. The germline V gene has CDR1 MNHNS and CDR2 SASEGT. Trimming took off 0 bases at V and 7 bases at J, with 10 bases between the two ends. The CDR3 runs 15 residues.

The chain links TRBV6-5 to TRBJ2-7; TRBD2 agrees at 8 bases. Germline CDR1 is MNHEY and CDR2 is SVGAGI. Trimming took 3 bases from V and 3 from J; bases not matched to a gene: 4. The CDR3 consists of 14 residues. CDR3 region: CASSYSSGVYEQYF. In DNA, the CDR3 is TGTGCCAGCAGTTATAGTAGCGGGGTCTACGAGCAGTACTTC.

CDR3 bases: TGTGCCAGCAGCTTAGCGTACAGTGAGCCCCAGCATTTT. It translates to CASSLAYSEPQHF. The chain joins TRBV7-2 to TRBJ1-5; D gene uncertain. In germline, CDR1 is SGHTA, CDR2 FQGNSA. The CDR3 contains 13 residues. Trimming cost V 0 bases and J 8 bases, with 8 bases left between them.

The chain joins TRBV29-1 to TRBJ1-5, with a tentative D call TRBD1 (6 bases). Germline V gene data show CDR1 as SQVTM and CDR2 as ANQGSEA. This CDR3 region has 14 residues. Trimming took off 5 bases at V and 3 bases at J, with 14 bases between the two ends. For the CDR3, the DNA is TGCAGCGTTCTACCGACAGGTTTCAATCAGCCCCAGCATTTT. It yields the protein CSVLPTGFNQPQHF.

This chain connects TRBV10-2 to TRBJ1-3; 8 bases are a match to TRBD1. The trim removed 8 bases at V and 3 bases at J, leaving 6 bases unmatched. The germline CDR1 and CDR2 sequences are WSHSY and SAAADI. The CDR3 covers 14 residues. The CDR3 coding sequence is TGCGCCAGCTCTTCAGGGACAGGTGGAAACACCATATATTTT. Translation: CASSSGTGGNTIYF.

V gene TRBV14 combines with J gene TRBJ1-2; D possibly corresponds to TRBD1 (5 bases). Trimming took off 3 bases at V and 8 bases at J, with 19 bases between the two ends. In germline, CDR1 is SGHDN, CDR2 FVKESK. This CDR3 spans 15 amino acids. The CDR3: CASSQSLAGLSGYTF. The CDR3 coding sequence is TGTGCCAGCAGCCAGTCTCTGGCGGGACTTTCGGGCTACACCTTC.

This clone was observed a handful of times. This chain uses TRBV6-1 with TRBJ1-1; 12 bases line up with TRBD1. The CDR3 extends over 19 amino acids. Unmatched junction bases numbered 12, after V lost 0 bases and J lost 4 bases. Per germline, CDR1 MNHNS and CDR2 SASEGT. The CDR3 sequence: CASSEALQGTGGPGTEAFF. CDR3 nucleotides: TGTGCCAGCAGTGAAGCGCTTCAGGGGACAGGGGGCCCGGGCACTGAAGCTTTCTTT.

This clone has just one count. This sequence joins TRBV19 and TRBJ1-2, with TRBD1 matching over 10 bases. The V and J ends lost 5 bases and 4 bases, in that order; junction bases with no gene match: 7. CDR1 is LNHDA and CDR2 is SQIVND in the germline V gene (reference sequence). The CDR3 is made up of 15 amino acids. In nucleotides, the CDR3 is TGTGCCAGTAGTCCAGGGGACAGGGGTCCCTATGGCTACACCTTC. This encodes CASSPGDRGPYGYTF.

The chain is built from TRBV28 and TRBJ1-5; 8 bases agree with TRBD1. This CDR3 has 14 amino acids. Trimming took 5 bases from V and 6 from J; bases not matched to a gene: 6. CDR1 is MDHEN, CDR2 SYDVKM, per germline. CDR3 sequence (DNA): TGTGCCAGCAGTCTGACAGGGGAGTTTCAGCCCCAGCATTTT. This translates into CASSLTGEFQPQHF. The full variable domain, its missing parts supplied by reference TRBV28 and TRBJ1-5, is DVKVTQSSRYLVKRTGEKVFLECVQDMDHENMFWYRQDPGLGLRLIYFSYDVKMKEKGDIPEGYSVSREKKERFSLILESASTNQTSMYLCASSLTGEFQPQHFGDGTRLSIL.

The V call is TRBV18, the J call TRBJ2-2; D might be TRBD1 (5 bases). This CDR3 contains 14 residues. Trimming left V 0 bases short and J 6 bases short, with 8 bases between. The germline V gene has CDR1 KGHSH and CDR2 LQKENI. CDR3 protein: CASSPPGVAGELFF. The CDR3 coding sequence is TGTGCCAGCTCACCACCAGGGGTAGCCGGGGAGCTGTTTTTT.